The entry below describes one T cell receptor (beta chain). The length of the CDR3 is 14 residues. Looked up from germline, CDR1 is GTSNPN and CDR2 is SVGIG (reference sequence). V lost 0 bases and J lost 8, with 14 bases in between. RNA transcripts were the template, and TCR beta CDR3 regions were amplified from them. Second-round multiplex PCR came after a first-round RT-PCR that employed HTBI primers. From the multiplex PCR reads, TCRdb called clonotypes with MiXCR, one entry per CDR3 protein. The sample holds just over 400,000 distinct CDR3 sequences, roughly 20% seen once. This entry belongs to a study of Graves' ophthalmopathy and Graves' hyperthyroidism. Stable hyperthyroid donors showed no ophthalmopathy during 18 months follow-up. Each diagnosis was determined on the basis of clinical symptoms, serum thyroxine, TRAb, thyroid ultrasound and orbital computed tomography.

The sequenced sample consisted of peripheral blood. The chain couples TRBV30 to TRBJ2-1; tentative D call: TRBD1 (6 bases). This sequence was found in a woman younger than 35 with stable Graves' hyperthyroidism. CDR3 sequence reads: CAWSVQAGAHEQFF. The CDR3 DNA sequence: TGTGCCTGGAGTGTACAGGCAGGGGCTCATGAGCAGTTCTTC.